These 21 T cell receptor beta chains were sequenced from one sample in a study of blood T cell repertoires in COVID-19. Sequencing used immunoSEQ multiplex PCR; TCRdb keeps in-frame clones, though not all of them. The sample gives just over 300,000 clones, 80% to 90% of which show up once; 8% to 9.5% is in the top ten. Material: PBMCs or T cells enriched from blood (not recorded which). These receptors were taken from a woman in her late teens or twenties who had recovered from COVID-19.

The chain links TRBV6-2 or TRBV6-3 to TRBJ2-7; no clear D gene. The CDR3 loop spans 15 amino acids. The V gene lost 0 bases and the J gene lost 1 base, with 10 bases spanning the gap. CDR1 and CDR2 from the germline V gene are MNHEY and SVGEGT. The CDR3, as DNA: TGTGCCAGCAGTTACTCCCTAAGTCGGTCCTACGAGCAGTACTTC. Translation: CASSYSLSRSYEQYF.

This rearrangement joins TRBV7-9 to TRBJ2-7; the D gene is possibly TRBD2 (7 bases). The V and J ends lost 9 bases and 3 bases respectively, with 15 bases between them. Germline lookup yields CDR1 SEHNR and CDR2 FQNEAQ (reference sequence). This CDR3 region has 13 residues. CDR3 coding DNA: TGTGCCAGTGGGAGGGGGATGGACTACGAGCAGTACTTC. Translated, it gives CASGRGMDYEQYF.

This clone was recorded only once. Here the CDR3 reads CASSPGGTAEDETQYF. Written as DNA, the CDR3 is TGTGCCAGCAGCCCCGGAGGGACCGCCGAAGACGAGACCCAGTACTTC. The chain joins TRBV7-8 to TRBJ2-5; tentatively, D is TRBD2 (6 bases). There are 16 residues in the CDR3. CDR1 and CDR2 (germline): SGHVS, FQNEAQ. V lost 5 bases to trimming and J lost 5 bases, with 21 bases between them.

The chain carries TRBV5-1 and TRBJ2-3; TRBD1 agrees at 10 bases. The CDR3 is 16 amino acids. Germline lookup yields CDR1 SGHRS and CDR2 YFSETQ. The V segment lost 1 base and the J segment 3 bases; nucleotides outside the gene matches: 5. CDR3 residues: CASSLYGQGVTDTQYF. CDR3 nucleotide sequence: TGCGCCAGCAGCTTGTATGGACAGGGGGTTACAGATACGCAGTATTTT. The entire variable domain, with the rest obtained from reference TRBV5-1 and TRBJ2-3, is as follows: KAGVTQTPRYLIKTRGQQVTLSCSPISGHRSVSWYQQTPGQGLQFLFEYFSETQRNKGNFPGRFSGRQFSNSRSEMNVSTLELGDSALYLCASSLYGQGVTDTQYFGPGTRLTVL.

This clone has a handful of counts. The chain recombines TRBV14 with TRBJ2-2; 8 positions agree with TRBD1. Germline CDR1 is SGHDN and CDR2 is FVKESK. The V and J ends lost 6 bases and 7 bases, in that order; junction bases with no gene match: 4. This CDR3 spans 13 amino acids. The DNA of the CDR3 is TGTGCCAGCAGTCGACAGGGGAGCGGGGAGCTGTTTTTT. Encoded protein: CASSRQGSGELFF.

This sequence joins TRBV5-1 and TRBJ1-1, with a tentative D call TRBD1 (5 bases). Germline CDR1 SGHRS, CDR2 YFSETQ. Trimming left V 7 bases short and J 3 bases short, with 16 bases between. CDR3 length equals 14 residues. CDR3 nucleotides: TGCGCCAGCCGTCAACAAGGGGCCGACACTGAAGCTTTCTTT. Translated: CASRQQGADTEAFF.

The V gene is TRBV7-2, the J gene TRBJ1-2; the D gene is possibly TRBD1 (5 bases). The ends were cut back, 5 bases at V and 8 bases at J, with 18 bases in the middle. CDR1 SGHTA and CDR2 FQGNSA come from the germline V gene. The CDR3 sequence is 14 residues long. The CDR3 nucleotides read TGTGCCAGCAGCCCCTTTTTCCAGGGATCCGGCTACACCTTC. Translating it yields CASSPFFQGSGYTF.

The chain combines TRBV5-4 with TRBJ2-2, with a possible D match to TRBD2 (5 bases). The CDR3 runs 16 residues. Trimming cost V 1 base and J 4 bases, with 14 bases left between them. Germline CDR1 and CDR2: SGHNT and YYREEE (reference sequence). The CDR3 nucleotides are TGTGCCAGCAGCTTGTGGGGATCGGGGTCCACCGGGGAGCTGTTTTTT. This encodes CASSLWGSGSTGELFF.

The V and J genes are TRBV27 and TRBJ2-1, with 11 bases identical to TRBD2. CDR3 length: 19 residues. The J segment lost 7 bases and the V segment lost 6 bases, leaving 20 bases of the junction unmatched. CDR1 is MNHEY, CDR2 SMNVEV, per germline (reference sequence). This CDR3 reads CASSPNGASGGIPWNEQFF. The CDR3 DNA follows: TGTGCCAGCAGCCCCAACGGTGCTAGCGGGGGGATCCCTTGGAATGAGCAGTTCTTC.

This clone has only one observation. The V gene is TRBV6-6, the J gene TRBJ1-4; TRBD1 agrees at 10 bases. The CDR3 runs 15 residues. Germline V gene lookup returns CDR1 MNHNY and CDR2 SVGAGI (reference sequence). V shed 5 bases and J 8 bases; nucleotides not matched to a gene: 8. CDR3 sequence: CASSMGTGEGEKLFF. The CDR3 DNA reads TGTGCCAGCAGTATGGGGACAGGGGAAGGGGAAAAACTGTTTTTT.

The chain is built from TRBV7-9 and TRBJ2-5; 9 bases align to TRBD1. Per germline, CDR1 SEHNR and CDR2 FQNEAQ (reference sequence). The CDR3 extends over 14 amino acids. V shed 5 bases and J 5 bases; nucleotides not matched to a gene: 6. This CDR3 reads CASSPGQGRETQYF. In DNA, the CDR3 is TGTGCCAGCAGCCCGGGACAGGGCCGGGAGACCCAGTACTTC.

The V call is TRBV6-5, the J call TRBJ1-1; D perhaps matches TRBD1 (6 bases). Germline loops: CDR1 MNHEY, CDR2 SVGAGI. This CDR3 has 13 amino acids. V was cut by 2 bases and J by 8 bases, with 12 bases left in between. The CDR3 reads CASSYVQGPEAFF. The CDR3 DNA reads TGTGCCAGCAGTTACGTGCAGGGGCCCGAAGCTTTCTTT.

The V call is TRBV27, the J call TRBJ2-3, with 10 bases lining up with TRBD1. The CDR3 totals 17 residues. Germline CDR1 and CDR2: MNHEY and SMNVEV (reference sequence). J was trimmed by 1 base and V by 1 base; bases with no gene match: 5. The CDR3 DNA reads TGTGCCAGCAGTTTATTGTGGACAGGGGGGGGCACAGATACGCAGTATTTT. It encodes CASSLLWTGGGTDTQYF.

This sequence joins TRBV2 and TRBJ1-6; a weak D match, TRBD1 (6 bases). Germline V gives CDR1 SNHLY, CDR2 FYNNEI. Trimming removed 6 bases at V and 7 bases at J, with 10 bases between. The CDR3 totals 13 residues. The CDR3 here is CASRGQINSPLHF. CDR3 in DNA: TGTGCCAGCAGAGGACAGATCAATTCACCCCTCCACTTT. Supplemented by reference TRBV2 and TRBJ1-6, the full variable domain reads EPEVTQTPSHQVTQMGQEVILRCVPISNHLYFYWYRQILGQKVEFLVSFYNNEISEKSEIFDDQFSVERPDGSNFTLKIRSTKLEDSAMYFCASRGQINSPLHFGNGTRLTVT.

The CDR3 sequence: CASYAGGTEAFF. The DNA for the CDR3 is TGTGCCAGCTATGCGGGGGGAACTGAAGCTTTCTTT. The rearrangement uses TRBV27 and TRBJ1-1, with D possibly matching TRBD1 (5 bases). The germline CDR1 and CDR2 sequences are MNHEY and SMNVEV (reference sequence). The V gene lost 8 bases and the J gene lost 5 bases, with 12 bases spanning the gap. There are 12 residues in the CDR3.

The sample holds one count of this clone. This CDR3 reads CASSRDRGRGTNEKLFF. The CDR3 DNA sequence: TGTGCCAGTAGCCGGGACAGGGGGCGAGGAACTAATGAAAAACTGTTTTTT. The V gene is TRBV19, the J gene TRBJ1-4, with 12 bases fitting TRBD1. Germline V lookup: CDR1 LNHDA, CDR2 SQIVND (reference sequence). Trimming cost V 6 bases and J 1 base; bases outside gene matches: 6. The CDR3 length is 17 residues. Variable domain in full (rest from reference TRBV19 and TRBJ1-4): DGGITQSPKYLFRKEGQNVTLSCEQNLNHDAMYWYRQDPGQGLRLIYYSQIVNDFQKGDIAEGYSVSREKKESFPLTVTSAQKNPTAFYLCASSRDRGRGTNEKLFFGSGTQLSVL.

The CDR3 DNA reads TGTGCCACCAGCAGAGTGGCCGTTACCGGGGAGCTGTTTTTT. It encodes CATSRVAVTGELFF. The rearrangement joins TRBV15 to TRBJ2-2; D remains unclear. Looked up from germline, CDR1 is LNHNV and CDR2 is YYDKDF (reference sequence). V dropped 1 base and J dropped 5 bases, with 8 bases sitting between them. This CDR3 contains 14 residues. Filled out from reference TRBV15 and TRBJ2-2, the complete variable domain reads DAMVIQNPRYQVTQFGKPVTLSCSQTLNHNVMYWYQQKSSQAPKLLFHYYDKDFNNEADTPDNFQSRRPNTSFCFLDIRSPGLGDTAMYLCATSRVAVTGELFFGEGSRLTVL.

The CDR3 loop is CASSLVAGGSSYNEQFF. The CDR3, as DNA: TGTGCCAGCAGCTTGGTTGCGGGCGGGAGCTCCTACAATGAGCAGTTCTTC. The chain has TRBV7-7 and TRBJ2-1; the match to TRBD2 covers 7 bases. V lost 3 bases to trimming and J lost 0 bases; unmatched junction nucleotides: 8. The germline gives CDR1 SSHAT, CDR2 FNYEAQ (reference sequence). The CDR3 extends over 17 amino acids.

CDR3 amino acids: CASSIGGSGSGYTF. The CDR3 region has the DNA TGTGCCAGTAGTATAGGAGGGTCGGGCTCCGGCTACACCTTC. The rearrangement uses TRBV19 and TRBJ1-2; no firm D call. The germline V gene has CDR1 LNHDA and CDR2 SQIVND (reference sequence). The CDR3 is 14 amino acids. The V and J ends lost 1 base and 8 bases respectively, with 14 bases between them.

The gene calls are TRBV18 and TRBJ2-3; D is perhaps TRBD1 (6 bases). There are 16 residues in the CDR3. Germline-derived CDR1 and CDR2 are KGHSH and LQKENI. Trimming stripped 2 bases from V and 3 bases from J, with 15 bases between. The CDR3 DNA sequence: TGTGCCAGCTCACCATTGCAGGGGAGCACAACAGATACGCAGTATTTT. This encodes CASSPLQGSTTDTQYF. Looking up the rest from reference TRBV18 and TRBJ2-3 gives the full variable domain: NAGVMQNPRHLVRRRGQEARLRCSPMKGHSHVYWYRQLPEEGLKFMVYLQKENIIDESGMPKERFSAEFPKEGPSILRIQQVVRGDSAAYFCASSPLQGSTTDTQYFGPGTRLTVL.

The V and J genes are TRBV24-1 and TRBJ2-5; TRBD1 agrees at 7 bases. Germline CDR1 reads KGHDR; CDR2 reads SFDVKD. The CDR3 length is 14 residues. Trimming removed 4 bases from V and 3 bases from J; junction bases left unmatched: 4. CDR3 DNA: TGTGCCACCAGTGAAGCCGGGACAGAAGAGACCCAGTACTTC. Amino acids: CATSEAGTEETQYF.